The 6 T cell receptor beta chains presented below share a single source sample, sequenced in a study of blood T cell repertoires in COVID-19. Generated by immunoSEQ multiplex PCR, the TCRdb table keeps only in-frame clones and is missing some. The table has nearly 350,000 clones, around nine tenths seen once. Sequences were obtained from peripheral blood. These receptors were collected from a woman between 18 and 29 years old who had recovered from COVID-19.

The rearrangement uses TRBV16 and TRBJ1-1, with D unclear. In germline, CDR1 is KGHSY, CDR2 FQNENV. The CDR3 is 12 amino acids. Trimming stripped 4 bases from V and 10 bases from J, with 13 bases between. The CDR3 here is CASSPPRLRAFF. CDR3 sequence (DNA): TGTGCCAGCAGCCCTCCTAGACTGAGAGCTTTCTTT. The variable domain in full, with the rest retrieved from reference TRBV16 and TRBJ1-1, is GEEVAQTPKHLVRGEGQKAKLYCAPIKGHSYVFWYQQVLKNEFKFLISFQNENVFDETGMPKERFSAKCLPNSPCSLEIQATKLEDSAVYFCASSPPRLRAFFGQGTRLTVV.

The rearrangement links TRBV5-8 to TRBJ1-6; no definite D call. The CDR3 extends over 14 amino acids. Germline V gene data show CDR1 as SGHTS and CDR2 as YDEGEE. The V end was cut by 2 bases, the J end by 7 bases, with 10 bases between. The CDR3 bases are TGTGCCAGCAGCTTCAACAGAGAAAATTCACCCCTCCACTTT. Amino acids: CASSFNRENSPLHF.

The chain carries TRBV28 and TRBJ1-2; D is ambiguous. The V gene lost 3 bases and the J gene lost 3 bases, with 11 bases spanning the gap. Germline V gene data show CDR1 as MDHEN and CDR2 as SYDVKM. This CDR3 contains 14 residues. In DNA form, the CDR3 reads TGTGCCAGCAGTTTTTCGGGGTATTACTATGGCTACACCTTC. This encodes CASSFSGYYYGYTF.

This sequence joins TRBV11-2 and TRBJ2-7; TRBD2 aligns across 13 bases. With V trimmed by 6 bases and J by 4 bases, 6 bases remained unmatched. CDR1 is SGHAT, CDR2 FQNNGV, per germline. This CDR3 spans 15 amino acids. The CDR3 DNA reads TGTGCCAGCAGTCGTGGGACTAGCGGGGTGTACGAGCAGTACGTC. It encodes CASSRGTSGVYEQYV.

CDR3 sequence reads: CASSITDYGYTF. DNA of the CDR3: TGTGCCAGTAGTATAACAGACTATGGCTACACCTTC. The chain has TRBV19 and TRBJ1-2; D remains ambiguous. V was pared by 2 bases and J by 3 bases, with 4 bases between. This CDR3 has 12 residues. The V gene's germline CDR1 is LNHDA and CDR2 SQIVND (reference sequence). Full variable domain (outside the CDR3, taken from reference TRBV19 and TRBJ1-2): DGGITQSPKYLFRKEGQNVTLSCEQNLNHDAMYWYRQDPGQGLRLIYYSQIVNDFQKGDIAEGYSVSREKKESFPLTVTSAQKNPTAFYLCASSITDYGYTFGSGTRLTVV.

This chain connects TRBV24-1 to TRBJ2-1, with 14 bases matching TRBD2. The CDR3 loop spans 18 amino acids. The V segment lost 2 bases and the J segment 5 bases; nucleotides outside the gene matches: 7. Germline V gene sequence: CDR1 KGHDR, CDR2 SFDVKD. CDR3 sequence: CATSDYGTSGSTDNEQFF. The CDR3 DNA sequence: TGTGCCACCAGTGATTATGGGACTAGCGGGAGCACCGACAATGAGCAGTTCTTC.